This T cell receptor (beta chain) was identified during a study of T cell responses to AZD1222 COVID-19 vaccine. TCRdb keeps only in-frame clones here, not all; method: immunoSEQ multiplex PCR. The data show about 59,000 clones, roughly 87% seen once. This CDR3 contains 15 residues. Germline trimming cut 2 bases from V and 7 bases from J; bases unmatched to any gene: 4. Germline assignment: CDR1 LNHDA and CDR2 SQIVND (reference sequence). This specimen consisted of peripheral blood, obtained 28 days after the second AZD1222 dose. The genes are TRBV19 and TRBJ2-1; TRBD2 agrees at 11 bases. The TCR comes from an adult who received the AZD1222 COVID-19 vaccine. CDR3 amino acids: CASSIKGLAENEQFF. The CDR3 DNA reads TGTGCCAGTAGTATAAAGGGACTAGCGGAAAATGAGCAGTTCTTC.